Sequencing of this TCR beta chain was carried out in a study of cytomegalovirus exposure and HLA in healthy donors. The V gene's germline CDR1 is ENHRY and CDR2 SYGVKD. V trimming: 6 bases; J trimming: 9 bases; junction bases outside the gene matches: 11. The CDR3 length is 14 residues. Study-wide points: There were reportedly fewer N-insertions in an Asian-associated ancestry cluster than the approximately 640-donor mean, in a later analysis.

Only one count was recorded for this clone. The target antigen is unknown. PCR amplification relied on 60 Vbeta primers (plus 13 Jbeta primers). The protocol was immunoSEQ multiplex PCR, while the TCRdb copy is restricted to in-frame clones and leaves out a portion. The sample lists some 120,000 clones; around three quarters were seen once. Sequenced input: PBMCs. This receptor was obtained from a woman between 50 and 59 years old in good health and CMV-seronegative. The V and J genes are TRBV10-3 and TRBJ1-3; 7 bases agree with TRBD1. Written as DNA, the CDR3 is TGTGCCATCAGAAAAGGACAGGCAACCGGCACCATATATTTT. Translated: CAIRKGQATGTIYF.